This TCR beta chain emerged from a study of response to subunit inactivated influenza vaccine. Broader study findings: The authors put forward the suggestion that each seasonal influenza vaccination may bring in only a limited number of new T cells.

MiXCR, run by TCRdb on the RT-PCR reads, gives a single entry per CDR3 protein. The sample holds roughly 650,000 distinct CDR3 sequences, roughly 14% seen once. CDR3 length: 14 residues. The V and J ends lost 1 base and 6 bases respectively, with 10 bases between them. CDR1 SGHTA and CDR2 FQGNSA come from the germline V gene. This clonotype has just a few counts. The antigen remains undetermined. The sequences come from PBMCs from blood, collected 11 to 12 days after vaccination. The sequence derives from a man aged 50 to 59 who received an inactivated influenza vaccine. V usage is TRBV7-2 and J usage is TRBJ2-1; D uncertain. The CDR3 spells CASSLVAALNEQFF. In nucleotides, the CDR3 is TGTGCCAGCAGCTTAGTTGCCGCCCTCAATGAGCAGTTCTTC.